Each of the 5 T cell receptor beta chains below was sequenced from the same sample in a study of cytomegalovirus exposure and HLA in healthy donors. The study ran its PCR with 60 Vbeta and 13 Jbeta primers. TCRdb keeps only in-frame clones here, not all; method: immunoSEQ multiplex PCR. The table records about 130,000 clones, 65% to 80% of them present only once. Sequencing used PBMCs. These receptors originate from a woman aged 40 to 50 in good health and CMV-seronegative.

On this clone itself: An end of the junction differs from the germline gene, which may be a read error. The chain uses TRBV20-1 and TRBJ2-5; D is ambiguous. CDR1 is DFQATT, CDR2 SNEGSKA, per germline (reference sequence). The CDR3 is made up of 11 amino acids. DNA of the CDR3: TGCAGTGCTCCATTACAAGAGGCCCAGTACTTC. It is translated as CSAPLQEAQYF.

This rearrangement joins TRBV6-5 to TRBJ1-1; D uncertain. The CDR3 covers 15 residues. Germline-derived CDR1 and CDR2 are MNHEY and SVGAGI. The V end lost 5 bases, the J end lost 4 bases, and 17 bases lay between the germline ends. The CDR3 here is CASSPGWRPGTEAFF. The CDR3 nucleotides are TGTGCCAGCAGTCCGGGGTGGAGGCCGGGCACTGAAGCTTTCTTT.

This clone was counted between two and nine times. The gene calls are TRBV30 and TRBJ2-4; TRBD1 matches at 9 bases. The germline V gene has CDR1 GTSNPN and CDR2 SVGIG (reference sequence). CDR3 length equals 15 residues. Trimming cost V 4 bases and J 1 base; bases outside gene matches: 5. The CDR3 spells CAWIPDRGAKNIQYF. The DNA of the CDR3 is TGTGCCTGGATACCTGACAGGGGGGCCAAAAACATTCAGTACTTC.

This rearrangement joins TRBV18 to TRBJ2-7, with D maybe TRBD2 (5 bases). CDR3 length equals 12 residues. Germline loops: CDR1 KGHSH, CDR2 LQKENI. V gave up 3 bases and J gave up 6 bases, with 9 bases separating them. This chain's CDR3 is CASSPTGFEQYF. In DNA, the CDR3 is TGTGCCAGCTCACCGACGGGGTTCGAGCAGTACTTC.

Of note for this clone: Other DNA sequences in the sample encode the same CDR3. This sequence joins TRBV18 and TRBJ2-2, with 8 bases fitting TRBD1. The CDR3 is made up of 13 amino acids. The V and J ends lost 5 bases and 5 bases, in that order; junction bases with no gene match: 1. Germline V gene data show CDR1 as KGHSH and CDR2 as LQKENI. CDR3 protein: CASSRTGTGELFF. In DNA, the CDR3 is TGTGCCAGCTCAAGGACAGGGACCGGGGAGCTGTTTTTT.